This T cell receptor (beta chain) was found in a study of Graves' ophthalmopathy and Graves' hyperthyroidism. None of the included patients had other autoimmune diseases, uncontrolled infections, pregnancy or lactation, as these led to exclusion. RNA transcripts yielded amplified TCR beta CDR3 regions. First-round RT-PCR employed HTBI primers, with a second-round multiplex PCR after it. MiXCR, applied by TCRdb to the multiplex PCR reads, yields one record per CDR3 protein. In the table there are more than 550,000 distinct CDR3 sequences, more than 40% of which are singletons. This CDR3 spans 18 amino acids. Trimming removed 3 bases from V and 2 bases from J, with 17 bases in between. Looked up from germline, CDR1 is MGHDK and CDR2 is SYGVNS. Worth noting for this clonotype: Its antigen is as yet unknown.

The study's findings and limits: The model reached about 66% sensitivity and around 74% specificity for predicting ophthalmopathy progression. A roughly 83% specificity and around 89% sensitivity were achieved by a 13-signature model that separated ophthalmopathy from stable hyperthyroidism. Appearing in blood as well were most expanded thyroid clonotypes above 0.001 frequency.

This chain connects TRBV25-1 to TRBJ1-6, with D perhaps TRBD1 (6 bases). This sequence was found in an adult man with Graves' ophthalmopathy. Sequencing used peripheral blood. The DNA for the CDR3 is TGTGCCAGCAGTGACCACGGACAGTCAGGCACCTATAATTCACCCCTCCACTTT. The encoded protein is CASSDHGQSGTYNSPLHF.